This TCR beta chain was identified during a study of T cells in Graves' hyperthyroidism and ophthalmopathy (dated by TCRdb to between 2018 and 2021). Concerning the study at large: Peripheral blood samples were taken at initial diagnosis, before any treatment was given. TCR V-J signatures able to tell the groups apart were searched for in a discovery cohort of 95 or so patients, of whom around 42 had Graves' ophthalmopathy and more than 55 had stable Graves' hyperthyroidism. Whether ophthalmopathy could be predicted prospectively was tested in an independent validation cohort made up of roughly 20 hyperthyroidism patients plus 17 patients who later progressed to ophthalmopathy. The 95 to 100 discovery patients were randomly divided into training and test sets at a 7:3 ratio. In roughly six Graves' hyperthyroidism patients, the study also compared T-cell repertoires from thyroid tissue with T-cell repertoires from blood. Following sampling, methimazole starting at 30 mg daily was given to hyperthyroidism patients, and high-dose intravenous methylprednisolone was given to ophthalmopathy patients. The paper reports TCR Vbeta CDR3 sequencing of 135 peripheral blood samples: 43 ophthalmopathy, fewer than 80 hyperthyroidism and around 17 progressor patients.

On the study overall, not on this receptor specifically: Ophthalmopathy was separated from stable hyperthyroidism by a 13 V-J signature model, with about 86% sensitivity and about 81% specificity obtained in cross-validation and 80%/75% obtained in testing. Sample size was not statistically predetermined, and investigators were not blinded to group allocation. Most expanded thyroid clonotypes (frequency above 0.001) were also found in blood, which suggests that blood repertoires may mirror thyroid immune responses. In validation, progression to ophthalmopathy was predicted by the model with roughly 69% sensitivity and 72% to 85% specificity, a median of around 5.9 months before onset.

At least ten counts were recorded for this clonotype. No antigen is known for it. Nothing much larger sits one base from this clone, and base qualities are not available. Hyperthyroidism patients were newly diagnosed, with disease duration under 2 months, and aged 18 to 65 years. Any patient with an uncontrolled infection, another autoimmune disease, pregnancy or lactation was excluded. Diagnoses were based on clinical symptoms, serum thyroxine and TRAb, thyroid ultrasound and orbital computed tomography. Blood from progressor patients was collected at the time of first diagnosis with hyperthyroidism, before any ophthalmopathy symptoms had appeared. PBMCs were isolated from approximately 10 ml of fresh peripheral blood by Ficoll-Paque density gradient centrifugation. Patients classed as progressors first received a Graves' hyperthyroidism diagnosis and then went on to develop ophthalmopathy during follow-up. Trizol reagent was used to extract total RNA, and RNA quality was then checked on an Agilent 2100 Bioanalyzer.

Amplification of TCR beta CDR3 regions was carried out from RNA transcripts. For the first round of RT-PCR on the TCR CDR3, the HTBI primer set was used together with the Qiagen OneStep RT-PCR kit. A second multiplex PCR round built the libraries, followed by size selection and purification. Paired-end sequencing of the libraries was performed with 100 bp reads on an Illumina HiSeq2000. In the source study's methods: SOAPnuke was used to process the raw data, throwing out any read that contained adapters or uncalled bases, had a mean Phred below 15, or lacked an exact constant-primer or identifier match. High-quality paired reads were merged with COPE v1.2.5, and unique nucleotide sequences were defined as clonotypes. MiTCR v1.1 was used to align clonotypes to the IMGT TRBV, TRBD and TRBJ reference segments. The analysis included only V-J combinations with a frequency above 0.0001, which together covered more than 98% of the repertoires. The TCS score was defined as F50 (clonal expansion) divided by E x V (chaos), with BLOSUM62-based TCRdist calculated between CDR3 peptides within each V-J. Welch's t-statistics and random forest reduced fewer than 550 V-J features to roughly 13, which were used in a naive Bayes classifier (R e1071). TCRdb ran its own pipeline on the public reads, namely fastp trimming at Q25 and MiXCR clone calling, and kept in-frame beta chains. For every CDR3 protein sequence, its rows merge into one entry that carries the most common genes and DNA. TCRdb's processing, not the authors' own work, is the source of the V and J calls. Recorded for this sample are roughly 300,000 distinct CDR3 sequences; less than 30% of them occurred a single time. Jointly, the top ten make up about 30% of the sample.

For CDR1 and CDR2, the germline V gene lists SNHLY and FYNNEI. From cysteine to phenylalanine, the CDR3 is 15 amino acids long. Just the 45-base CDR3 DNA is kept, in frame starting at base 1. V trim: 7 bases; J trim: 1 base; unmatched bases: 4. The chain was built from TRBV2 and TRBJ1-5; a stretch of 10 junction bases matches TRBD1. This TCR was sampled from a man in his forties with Graves' hyperthyroidism that later progressed to Graves' ophthalmopathy. Sample: blood. The DNA is TGTGCCAGCATGACAGGGGGCGCGAGCAATCAGCCCCAGCATTTT. This yields the protein CASMTGGASNQPQHF.